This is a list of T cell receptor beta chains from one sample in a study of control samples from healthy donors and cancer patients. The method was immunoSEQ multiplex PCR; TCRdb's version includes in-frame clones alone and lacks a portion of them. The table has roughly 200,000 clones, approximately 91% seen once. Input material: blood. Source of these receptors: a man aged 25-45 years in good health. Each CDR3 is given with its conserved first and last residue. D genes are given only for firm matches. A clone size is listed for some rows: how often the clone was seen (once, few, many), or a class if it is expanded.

TGCGCCAGCAGTGAACACCGGGACAGGGGGCGGTACACCGGGGAGCTGTTTTTT,CASSEHRDRGRYTGELFF,TRBD1,TRBV10-1,-,TRBJ2-2
TGTGCCAGCAGCCTCGGACTAGCGGATACCTCCTACGAGCAGTACTTC,CASSLGLADTSYEQYF,TRBD2,TRBV5-6,-,TRBJ2-7
TGTGCCAGCAAGGACAGTACAGGGGGGGACGGTAATTCACCCCTCCACTTT,CASKDSTGGDGNSPLHF,TRBD1,TRBV15,-,TRBJ1-6
TGTGCCAGCAGCAAACCTGGGGAGAAGAACACTGAAGCTTTCTTT,CASSKPGEKNTEAFF,-,TRBV5-8,-,TRBJ1-1
TGTGCCACCAGGTATAGGGACAGCACCGATGAAGCTTTCTTT,CATRYRDSTDEAFF,TRBD1,TRBV2,-,TRBJ1-1
TGCGCCAGCAGCCAAGATGACCTCAGGGTTAGGGAGGAGGAGCCCCAGCATTTT,CASSQDDLRVREEEPQHF,-,TRBV4-1,few,TRBJ1-5
TGTGCCAGCACCCGAGGGCTCGGCTACACCTTC,CASTRGLGYTF,-,TRBV12-3/TRBV12-4,few,TRBJ1-2
TGTGCCAGCAGCATTCGATGGAAGGAGGATGGCTACACCTTC,CASSIRWKEDGYTF,-,TRBV21-1,-,TRBJ1-2
TGTGCCAGCAGCGTAGGAGGGGAAACTGAAGCTTTCTTT,CASSVGGETEAFF,-,TRBV9,-,TRBJ1-1
TGTGCCAGCAGCCCCACCGGTGGGATCCTATGGAGCTACACCTTC,CASSPTGGILWSYTF,-,TRBV14,-,TRBJ1-2
TGTGCCAGCAGTTTAGTCGATCTCTACAATGAGCAGTTCTTC,CASSLVDLYNEQFF,-,TRBV28,-,TRBJ2-1
TGTGCCAGCAGCGTAGGCGAGGGCGGGGGACTCAGGTCGGAGCAGTTCTTC,CASSVGEGGGLRSEQFF,TRBD2,TRBV9,-,TRBJ2-1
TGTGCCAGCAGCGTAGCGGGGGGGACGAACACCGGGGAGCTGTTTTTT,CASSVAGGTNTGELFF,TRBD2,TRBV9,once,TRBJ2-2
TGTGCCAGCAGCCAAGTTCTAAACGAGCAGTACTTC,CASSQVLNEQYF,-,TRBV14,-,TRBJ2-7
TGTGCCAGCAGCGTAGAAGCTTGGGCCGGACACCATCACTACTCTGGAAACACCATATATTTT,CASSVEAWAGHHHYSGNTIYF,-,TRBV9,once,TRBJ1-3
TGTGCCAGCAGAGGGACAGGACCGAGCAATCAGCCCCAGCATTTT,CASRGTGPSNQPQHF,TRBD1,TRBV5-5,few,TRBJ1-5
TGTGCCAGCAGCGTAGAATACGAGGGGAGGGCCCTTGAAGCTTTCTTT,CASSVEYEGRALEAFF,-,TRBV9,-,TRBJ1-1
TGTGCCAGTAGTATGTCGCGGAACACTGAAGCTTTCTTT,CASSMSRNTEAFF,-,TRBV19,-,TRBJ1-1
TGTGCCATCAGGGAGACTAGCGGGGCCAGCAATGAGCAGTTCTTC,CAIRETSGASNEQFF,TRBD2,TRBV10-3,once,TRBJ2-1
TGTGCCAGCAGCTTAGATCGGGGGGAGGGGGCAATCGAGCAGTACTTC,CASSLDRGEGAIEQYF,-,TRBV11-2,once,TRBJ2-7
TGCGCCAGCGGGCCCTCAGGGCAGCCGAGAATGAACACTGAAGCTTTCTTT,CASGPSGQPRMNTEAFF,-,TRBV10-2,-,TRBJ1-1
TGTGCCAGCAGCCAACCGGGACAGCCGAACACCGGGGAGCTGTTTTTT,CASSQPGQPNTGELFF,TRBD1,TRBV14,-,TRBJ2-2
TGTGCCAGCAGTGAGTTGGGCTCGAGACACAATGAGCAGTTCTTC,CASSELGSRHNEQFF,-,TRBV6-4,-,TRBJ2-1
TGTGCCAGCAGGCGCGACCGCGGGGGCAATCAGCCCCAGCATTTT,CASRRDRGGNQPQHF,-,TRBV2,-,TRBJ1-5
TGCGCCAGCAGCCAACTTCATGTTAGCGGAACCACAGATACGCAGTATTTT,CASSQLHVSGTTDTQYF,-,TRBV4-1,-,TRBJ2-3